These 30 T cell receptor beta chains came from one sample sequenced in a study of identical twins. One entry per CDR3 protein, called by TCRdb with MiXCR from the 5' RACE reads. Among about 490,000 distinct CDR3 sequences listed, about 15% were seen once. A further study also used this sample, focusing on yellow fever vaccine responses in identical twins.

The sequencing input was CD4+ T cells sorted from blood. Receptors were obtained from a woman younger than 35 in good health.

There are a few counts of this clonotype. This chain joins TRBV9 and TRBJ2-1; the D gene is possibly TRBD1 (7 bases). The CDR3 totals 14 residues. CDR1 and CDR2 (germline): SGDLS, YYNGEE. The V gene lost 4 bases and the J gene lost 8 bases, with 16 bases spanning the gap. The CDR3 protein is CASSSQGGPDEQFF. The CDR3 nucleotides are TGTGCCAGCAGCAGTCAGGGGGGACCCGATGAGCAGTTCTTC.

The chain recombines TRBV2 with TRBJ2-1; a weak D match, TRBD1 (6 bases). Per germline, CDR1 SNHLY and CDR2 FYNNEI. CDR3 length: 16 residues. Trimming cost V 7 bases and J 2 bases, with 18 bases left between them. Here the CDR3 reads CASTPTRTVTYNEQFF. CDR3 nucleotides: TGTGCCAGCACCCCGACCAGGACAGTGACCTACAATGAGCAGTTCTTC.

This chain joins TRBV27 and TRBJ2-1; 15 bases align to TRBD2. V lost 4 bases, J lost 8 bases, and 12 bases stayed unmatched. The germline V gene encodes CDR1 MNHEY and CDR2 SMNVEV (reference sequence). This CDR3 has 18 amino acids. This CDR3 reads CASSSPGLAGGPSDEQFF. DNA of the CDR3: TGTGCCAGCAGTTCACCGGGACTAGCGGGGGGTCCTAGCGATGAGCAGTTCTTC.

This clonotype was seen ten or more times. The chain recombines TRBV11-3 with TRBJ2-3; tentatively, D is TRBD2 (5 bases). Germline CDR1 is SGHNT and CDR2 is YENEEA. Trimming took off 5 bases at V and 3 bases at J, with 15 bases between the two ends. CDR3 size: 15 residues. CDR3 in amino acids: CASSPKALATDTQYF. DNA of the CDR3: TGTGCCAGCAGCCCAAAGGCGCTAGCTACAGATACGCAGTATTTT.

This clonotype was seen at least ten times. The rearrangement uses TRBV12-3 or TRBV12-4 and TRBJ1-5; 7 bases fit TRBD1. The J segment lost 1 base and the V segment lost 4 bases, leaving 1 base of the junction unmatched. This CDR3 comprises 14 residues. CDR3 in amino acids: CASSSTGSNQPQHF. CDR3 sequence (DNA): TGTGCCAGCAGTTCGACAGGGAGCAATCAGCCCCAGCATTTT.

This rearrangement joins TRBV20-1 to TRBJ2-3; D is unresolved. Trimming cost V 4 bases and J 1 base, with 18 bases left between them. CDR1 and CDR2 from the germline V gene are DFQATT and SNEGSKA (reference sequence). This CDR3 comprises 16 residues. In DNA form, the CDR3 reads TGCAGTGCTATTCCCTTCCGGCGGTTCCGCACAGATACGCAGTATTTT. This codes for CSAIPFRRFRTDTQYF.

This clonotype was picked up many times. This chain connects TRBV28 to TRBJ2-2, with TRBD1 identical over 8 bases. The ends lost 6 bases at V and 4 bases at J; junction bases unmatched: 16. This CDR3 has 18 amino acids. Germline V gives CDR1 MDHEN, CDR2 SYDVKM. CDR3 region: CASRLGQGRSEATGELFF. CDR3 coding DNA: TGTGCCAGCAGACTAGGACAGGGTCGGTCTGAAGCCACCGGGGAGCTGTTTTTT.

The rearrangement links TRBV11-3 to TRBJ2-7; the match to TRBD2 covers 11 bases. In germline, CDR1 is SGHNT, CDR2 YENEEA. Trimming at V came to 5 bases and at J to 4 bases, leaving 7 bases not matched to a gene. This CDR3 region has 15 residues. The CDR3 region has the DNA TGTGCCAGCAGCCTAGCGGGAGGCCTGGGGTACGAGCAGTACTTC. Translation gives CASSLAGGLGYEQYF.

The gene calls are TRBV20-1 and TRBJ2-7; TRBD1 aligns across 11 bases. Germline V gene data show CDR1 as DFQATT and CDR2 as SNEGSKA (reference sequence). J gave up 4 bases and V 5 bases, and 4 bases lay outside the gene matches. The CDR3 has 13 residues. The CDR3 region is CSAPGQGEYEQYV. The CDR3 DNA sequence: TGCAGTGCTCCGGGACAGGGGGAGTACGAGCAGTACGTC.

This clonotype was counted between two and nine times. This chain joins TRBV24-1 and TRBJ2-1, with 12 nucleotides matching TRBD1. Germline CDR1 reads KGHDR; CDR2 reads SFDVKD. The CDR3 sequence is 14 residues long. J lost 3 bases, V lost 9 bases, and 2 bases had no gene match. CDR3 amino acids: CATGTGGFYNEQFF. The CDR3, as DNA: TGTGCCACCGGGACAGGGGGCTTCTACAATGAGCAGTTCTTC.

This clonotype was counted between two and nine times. The chain combines TRBV4-1 with TRBJ2-5, with 7 bases that match TRBD2. The CDR3 has 14 amino acids. CDR1 MGHRA and CDR2 YSYEKL come from the germline V gene. The trim removed 1 base at V and 7 bases at J, leaving 6 bases unmatched. This chain's CDR3 is CASSQGTREGTQYF. The CDR3 DNA sequence: TGCGCCAGCAGCCAAGGGACTAGGGAGGGGACCCAGTACTTC.

This clonotype was counted many times. J is TRBJ2-3 and V is TRBV12-3 or TRBV12-4; possibly TRBD2 for D (6 bases). The germline V and J ends were trimmed by 4 bases and 3 bases, with 14 bases remaining between them. This CDR3 is built from 15 residues. The chain's CDR3 is CASSSASDPTDTQYF. In DNA form, the CDR3 reads TGTGCCAGCAGTTCGGCTAGCGACCCAACAGATACGCAGTATTTT.

This clonotype was seen only a few times. The chain combines TRBV20-1 with TRBJ2-7; 13 bases line up with TRBD2. Germline CDR1 DFQATT, CDR2 SNEGSKA (reference sequence). This CDR3 has 16 residues. With 1 base clipped from V and 7 bases from J, the junction kept 10 bases outside the gene matches. As DNA, the CDR3 is TGCAGTGCTAGAGGGACTAGCGGGAGTGGGTGGGGTGAGCAGTACTTC. Translated: CSARGTSGSGWGEQYF.

This clonotype has a handful of counts. V gene TRBV2 combines with J gene TRBJ2-1; perhaps TRBD1 as D (5 bases). Trimming took 7 bases from V and 6 from J, leaving 13 bases between them. The V gene's germline CDR1 is SNHLY and CDR2 FYNNEI. The CDR3 is 13 amino acids. The DNA for the CDR3 is TGTGCCAGCATACAGGATAGCACCAATGAGCAGTTCTTC. As protein: CASIQDSTNEQFF.

The chain has TRBV15 and TRBJ1-1; the match to TRBD1 covers 8 bases. Germline lookup yields CDR1 LNHNV and CDR2 YYDKDF (reference sequence). This CDR3 is 15 amino acids long. Trimming removed 8 bases from V and 0 bases from J; junction bases left unmatched: 8. CDR3 nucleotide sequence: TGTGCCACCCGGGGGGACAGGTTTATGAACACTGAAGCTTTCTTT. Its protein product is CATRGDRFMNTEAFF.

The rearrangement links TRBV12-3 or TRBV12-4 to TRBJ2-7; D is possibly TRBD2 (5 bases). This CDR3 is 14 amino acids long. V was clipped by 7 bases and J by 1 base, with 14 bases between them. The CDR3, as DNA: TGTGCCAGCACCCCTCGGGGAACTTCCTACGAGCAGTACTTC. It yields the protein CASTPRGTSYEQYF.

This clonotype has at least ten counts. For the CDR3, the DNA is TGTGCCAGCAGCTTTAAAGATCCGCCGCCAACCGGGGAGCTGTTTTTT. Translation: CASSFKDPPPTGELFF. The chain joins TRBV7-8 to TRBJ2-2; no definite D call. V lost 3 bases and J lost 5, with 16 bases in between. CDR1 is SGHVS, CDR2 FQNEAQ, per germline. The CDR3 loop spans 16 amino acids.

This clonotype was seen more than once but under ten times. This chain links TRBV27 with TRBJ2-1; TRBD2 matches at 10 bases. This CDR3 contains 15 residues. V lost 6 bases, J lost 2 bases, and 4 bases stayed unmatched. Germline V gene sequence: CDR1 MNHEY, CDR2 SMNVEV (reference sequence). CDR3 nucleotide sequence: TGTGCCAGCAGGGGACTAGCGAGACCCTACAATGAGCAGTTCTTC. Its translation is CASRGLARPYNEQFF.

This clonotype was recorded a few times. CDR3 bases: TGTGCCACCAGAAAAGACAGCTCCTACAATGAGCAGTTCTTC. This translates into CATRKDSSYNEQFF. The rearrangement links TRBV15 to TRBJ2-1, with D tentatively TRBD1 (5 bases). Trimming cost V 6 bases and J 0 bases, with 9 bases left between them. The CDR3 runs 14 residues. Germline loops: CDR1 LNHNV, CDR2 YYDKDF (reference sequence).

This clonotype was detected a few times. The rearrangement uses TRBV2 and TRBJ2-2; 13 positions agree with TRBD2. After removal of 10 bases from V and 4 bases from J, the junction contained 3 bases not matched to a gene. The germline CDR1 and CDR2 sequences are SNHLY and FYNNEI. This CDR3 is 14 amino acids long. The CDR3 here is CATRTSGSTGELFF. CDR3 DNA: TGTGCCACCCGGACTAGCGGGAGCACCGGGGAGCTGTTTTTT.

The chain joins TRBV18 to TRBJ2-3, with D unclear. From germline, CDR1 is KGHSH and CDR2 LQKENI. Trimming stripped 2 bases from V and 0 bases from J, with 9 bases between. This CDR3 is 15 amino acids long. CDR3 nucleotides: TGTGCCAGCTCACCAACCCTCCAAAGCACAGATACGCAGTATTTT. This codes for CASSPTLQSTDTQYF.

This clonotype has more than one count but fewer than ten. The chain employs TRBV5-1 and TRBJ2-1; 16 bases map to TRBD2. Germline CDR1 SGHRS, CDR2 YFSETQ. The junction had 8 bases not matched to a gene; V was cut back by 3 bases and J by 5 bases. This CDR3 contains 18 residues. In nucleotides, the CDR3 is TGCGCCAGCAGCTCGGGACTAGCGGGAGGGCCTAAAAACAATGAGCAGTTCTTC. Translated, it gives CASSSGLAGGPKNNEQFF. Together with reference TRBV5-1 and TRBJ2-1, the CDR3 gives the full variable domain: KAGVTQTPRYLIKTRGQQVTLSCSPISGHRSVSWYQQTPGQGLQFLFEYFSETQRNKGNFPGRFSGRQFSNSRSEMNVSTLELGDSALYLCASSSGLAGGPKNNEQFFGPGTRLTVL.

J is TRBJ1-1 and V is TRBV7-9; D unclear. Trimming removed 2 bases at V and 1 base at J, with 5 bases between. The CDR3 has 13 residues. CDR1 is SEHNR, CDR2 FQNEAQ, per germline (reference sequence). The DNA for the CDR3 is TGTGCCAGCAGCTTATTTCAGAACACTGAAGCTTTCTTT. Encoded protein: CASSLFQNTEAFF.

This clonotype showed up just a few times. This chain links TRBV29-1 with TRBJ2-7, with 13 positions matching TRBD2. In germline, CDR1 is SQVTM, CDR2 ANQGSEA. The CDR3 extends over 13 amino acids. V gave up 1 base and J gave up 10 bases; unmatched junction bases: 4. This CDR3 is CSVEGTSGSLQYF. The CDR3 bases are TGCAGCGTTGAAGGGACTAGCGGGAGTCTACAGTACTTC.

This chain links TRBV20-1 with TRBJ2-1; 12 positions match TRBD2. The V segment lost 3 bases and the J segment 10 bases; nucleotides outside the gene matches: 7. The germline V gene encodes CDR1 DFQATT and CDR2 SNEGSKA (reference sequence). CDR3 length equals 14 residues. In DNA, the CDR3 is TGCAGTGCTAGGGGACTAGCGGGTGCCCAAGAGCAGTTCTTC. Its translation is CSARGLAGAQEQFF.

This clonotype was detected ten times or more. The CDR3 DNA sequence: TGTGCCACCAGTGAGACAGTCGAAGAGACCCAGTACTTC. Protein product: CATSETVEETQYF. This chain uses TRBV24-1 with TRBJ2-5; tentative D call: TRBD1 (5 bases). In germline, CDR1 is KGHDR, CDR2 SFDVKD. This CDR3 contains 13 residues. The germline V and J ends were trimmed by 4 bases and 3 bases, with 8 bases remaining between them.

This clonotype was observed a few times. The chain has TRBV29-1 and TRBJ1-2; D might be TRBD1 (5 bases). In germline, CDR1 is SQVTM, CDR2 ANQGSEA. This CDR3 region has 14 residues. The CDR3, as DNA: TGCGCGGCCAGGGAGGATTTAGTCAACTATGGCTACACCTTC. It specifies CAAREDLVNYGYTF.

This clonotype appeared a few times. V usage is TRBV3-1 and J usage is TRBJ2-1; 7 positions match TRBD2. Germline loops: CDR1 LGHDT, CDR2 YNNKEL (reference sequence). The junction had 9 bases not matched to a gene; V was cut back by 4 bases and J by 9 bases. CDR3 length equals 14 residues. The CDR3 reads CASSPGTTVREQFF. The CDR3 DNA sequence: TGTGCCAGCAGCCCCGGGACTACGGTACGTGAGCAGTTCTTC.

This clonotype occurred a few times. The chain links TRBV5-8 to TRBJ2-1; maybe TRBD2 (6 bases). The length of the CDR3 is 15 residues. The V gene lost 4 bases and the J gene lost 7 bases, with 18 bases spanning the gap. Per germline, CDR1 SGHTS and CDR2 YDEGEE. CDR3 nucleotides: TGTGCCAGCAGCCTAAGACTAGGCGGTATGAATGAGCAGTTCTTC. It yields the protein CASSLRLGGMNEQFF.

The CDR3 region has the DNA TGTGCCAGCAGTTCACCTCACAGGGGCGGAAACATTCAGTACTTC. It yields the protein CASSSPHRGGNIQYF. This chain connects TRBV6-5 to TRBJ2-4; 7 bases are a match to TRBD1. V lost 4 bases, J lost 6 bases, and 9 bases stayed unmatched. CDR1 MNHEY and CDR2 SVGAGI come from the germline V gene. The length of the CDR3 is 15 residues.